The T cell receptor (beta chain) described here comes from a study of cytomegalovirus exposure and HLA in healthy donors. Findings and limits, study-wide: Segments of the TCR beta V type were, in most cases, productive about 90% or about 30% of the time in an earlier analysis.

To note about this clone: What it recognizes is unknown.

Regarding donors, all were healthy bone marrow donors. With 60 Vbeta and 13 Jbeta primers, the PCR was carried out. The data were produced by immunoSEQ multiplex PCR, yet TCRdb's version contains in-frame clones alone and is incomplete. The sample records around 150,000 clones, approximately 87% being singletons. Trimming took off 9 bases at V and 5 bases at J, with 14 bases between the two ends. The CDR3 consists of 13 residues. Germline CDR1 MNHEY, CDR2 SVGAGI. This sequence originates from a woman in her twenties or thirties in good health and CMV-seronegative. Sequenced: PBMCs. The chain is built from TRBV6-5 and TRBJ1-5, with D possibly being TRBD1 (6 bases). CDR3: CASSGGGHQPQHF. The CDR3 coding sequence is TGTGCCAGTAGCGGGGGCGGACATCAGCCCCAGCATTTT.